This passage covers 14 T cell receptor beta chains from one sample sequenced in a study of blood T cells in healthy people across ages. The authors ran a second PCR of about 6 to 12 cycles using a sample-barcoded 5' primer and a J-beta primer mix. One entry per CDR3 protein results from TCRdb running MiXCR on the 5' RACE reads. In the table there are about 1.8 million distinct CDR3 sequences, around 50% of which are singletons. Material: blood. Source of these receptors: a woman aged 40-49 years in good health.

The chain employs TRBV11-2 and TRBJ1-5; D unclear. The ends were cut back, 5 bases at V and 5 bases at J, with 13 bases in the middle. CDR1 and CDR2 (germline): SGHAT, FQNNGV. CDR3 length: 14 residues. Here the CDR3 reads CASSPGLVDQPQHF. Written as DNA, the CDR3 is TGTGCCAGCAGCCCCGGACTCGTCGATCAGCCCCAGCATTTT.

This clonotype was counted a few times. The chain uses TRBV15 and TRBJ1-2, with 11 bases matching TRBD1. The CDR3 is 16 amino acids. Germline CDR1 and CDR2: LNHNV and YYDKDF (reference sequence). Trimming took 4 bases from V and 4 from J; bases not matched to a gene: 8. The CDR3 coding sequence is TGTGCCACCAGCAACTCGGACAGGGGGCACCCCTATGGCTACACCTTC. This encodes CATSNSDRGHPYGYTF.

J is TRBJ1-6 and V is TRBV18; no definite D call. The germline V and J ends were trimmed by 2 bases and 6 bases, with 8 bases remaining between them. The germline CDR1 and CDR2 sequences are KGHSH and LQKENI. The length of the CDR3 is 14 residues. In DNA form, the CDR3 reads TGTGCCAGCTCACCAAAGGAATTTAATTCACCCCTCCACTTT. The encoded protein is CASSPKEFNSPLHF. The full variable domain, its missing parts supplied by reference TRBV18 and TRBJ1-6, is NAGVMQNPRHLVRRRGQEARLRCSPMKGHSHVYWYRQLPEEGLKFMVYLQKENIIDESGMPKERFSAEFPKEGPSILRIQQVVRGDSAAYFCASSPKEFNSPLHFGNGTRLTVT.

The chain joins TRBV5-1 to TRBJ1-1, with D unclear. The length of the CDR3 is 14 residues. CDR1 SGHRS and CDR2 YFSETQ come from the germline V gene. V shed 1 base and J shed 2 bases, with 9 bases lying between them. CDR3 region: CASSLYPANTEAFF. For the CDR3, the DNA is TGCGCCAGCAGCTTGTATCCCGCTAACACTGAAGCTTTCTTT.

This clonotype turned up a few times. The chain uses TRBV20-1 and TRBJ2-5; maybe TRBD1 (5 bases). This CDR3 has 17 residues. The V gene's germline CDR1 is DFQATT and CDR2 SNEGSKA (reference sequence). V was pared by 6 bases and J by 4 bases, with 27 bases between. The CDR3 nucleotides are TGCAGTGCCCTCCCTTTCCACGGACAACGACCCCCAGAGACCCAGTACTTC. Protein: CSALPFHGQRPPETQYF.

CDR3 region: CASSSTTGLGVRYF. CDR3 in DNA: TGTGCCAGCAGCTCAACCACGGGACTAGGCGTACGGTACTTC. The chain combines TRBV7-9 with TRBJ2-4, with 8 bases lining up with TRBD2. CDR1 is SEHNR, CDR2 FQNEAQ, per germline (reference sequence). The CDR3 extends over 14 amino acids. With V trimmed by 4 bases and J by 15 bases, 14 bases remained unmatched.

The rearrangement joins TRBV7-9 to TRBJ1-6; 10 bases are shared with TRBD1. J lost 7 bases, V lost 4 bases, and 4 bases had no gene match. The germline V gene encodes CDR1 SEHNR and CDR2 FQNEAQ (reference sequence). The CDR3 is made up of 15 amino acids. The CDR3 DNA follows: TGTGCCAGCAGCTGGGGACAGGGGTTCAATTCACCCCTCCACTTT. Translating it yields CASSWGQGFNSPLHF.

The gene calls are TRBV7-2 and TRBJ1-5, with TRBD1 as a possible D gene (5 bases). The CDR3 runs to 15 residues. The V and J ends lost 4 bases and 3 bases respectively, with 13 bases between them. Germline V gene data show CDR1 as SGHTA and CDR2 as FQGNSA. The CDR3 spells CASSSGPSFNQPQHF. CDR3 in DNA: TGTGCCAGCAGCTCGGGACCCTCATTCAATCAGCCCCAGCATTTT.

This clonotype has more than one count but fewer than ten. The genes are TRBV7-2 and TRBJ1-5; TRBD1 agrees at 7 bases. Trimming cost V 6 bases and J 6 bases; bases outside gene matches: 5. The germline gives CDR1 SGHTA, CDR2 FQGNSA. There are 13 residues in the CDR3. The CDR3 DNA follows: TGTGCCAGCAGTTCCAACAGGGGTCAGCCCCAGCATTTT. As protein: CASSSNRGQPQHF.

The chain is built from TRBV20-1 and TRBJ2-5; 7 positions agree with TRBD1. CDR1 is DFQATT and CDR2 is SNEGSKA in the germline V gene (reference sequence). The CDR3 loop spans 14 amino acids. With V trimmed by 3 bases and J by 1 base, 5 bases remained unmatched. The CDR3 DNA reads as TGCAGTGCTAGTCGACAGGGCCTCCAAGAGACCCAGTACTTC. The encoded protein is CSASRQGLQETQYF.

The V gene is TRBV5-1, the J gene TRBJ2-1; 10 positions agree with TRBD1. Germline CDR1 reads SGHRS; CDR2 reads YFSETQ. After removal of 5 bases from V and 6 bases from J, the junction contained 17 bases not matched to a gene. The CDR3 contains 18 residues. This CDR3 is CASSIQWTGGITPNEQFF. The CDR3 DNA sequence: TGCGCCAGCAGTATCCAATGGACAGGGGGAATAACCCCCAATGAGCAGTTCTTC.

This sequence joins TRBV19 and TRBJ1-4; D might be TRBD1 (6 bases). The CDR3 is 14 amino acids. Between the trimmed V and J ends, which lost 6 bases and 7 bases, there was a span of 15 bases. CDR1 and CDR2 (germline): LNHDA, SQIVND (reference sequence). The CDR3 spells CASRAQGRPEKLFF. The CDR3 nucleotides read TGTGCCAGTAGAGCTCAGGGGCGTCCTGAAAAACTGTTTTTT.

This chain uses TRBV11-3 with TRBJ2-1; D may be TRBD1 or TRBD2 (5 bases each). There are 15 residues in the CDR3. Germline CDR1 is SGHNT and CDR2 is YENEEA. V was trimmed by 1 base and J by 7 bases, leaving 14 bases between them. The CDR3 region has the DNA TGTGCCAGCAGCTTAGTAGGGACGGTTAGGAATGAGCAGTTCTTC. Amino acids: CASSLVGTVRNEQFF.

This chain joins TRBV3-1 and TRBJ1-1; 7 bases are shared with TRBD1. Germline CDR1 is LGHDT and CDR2 is YNNKEL (reference sequence). CDR3 size: 14 residues. The ends lost 4 bases at V and 4 bases at J; junction bases unmatched: 6. The CDR3 spells CASSLKTGSTEAFF. The CDR3 DNA follows: TGTGCCAGCAGCCTGAAGACAGGGAGCACTGAAGCTTTCTTT.